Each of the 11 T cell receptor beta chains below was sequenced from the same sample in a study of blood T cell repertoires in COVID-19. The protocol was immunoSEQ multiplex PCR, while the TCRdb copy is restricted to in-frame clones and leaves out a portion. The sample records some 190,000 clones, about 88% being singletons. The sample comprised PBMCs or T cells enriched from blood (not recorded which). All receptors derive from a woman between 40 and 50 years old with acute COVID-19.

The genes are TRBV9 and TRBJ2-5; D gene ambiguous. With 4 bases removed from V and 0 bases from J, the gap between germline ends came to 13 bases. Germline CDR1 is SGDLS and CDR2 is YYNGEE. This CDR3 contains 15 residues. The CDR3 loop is CASSPRRTDQETQYF. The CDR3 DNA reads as TGTGCCAGCAGCCCGCGTCGTACAGACCAAGAGACCCAGTACTTC.

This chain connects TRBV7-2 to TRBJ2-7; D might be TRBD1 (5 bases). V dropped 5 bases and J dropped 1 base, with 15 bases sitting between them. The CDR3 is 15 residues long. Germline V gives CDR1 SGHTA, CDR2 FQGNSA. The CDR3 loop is CASSVRVTGSYEQYF. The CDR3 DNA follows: TGTGCCAGCAGCGTCAGGGTTACTGGTTCCTACGAGCAGTACTTC.

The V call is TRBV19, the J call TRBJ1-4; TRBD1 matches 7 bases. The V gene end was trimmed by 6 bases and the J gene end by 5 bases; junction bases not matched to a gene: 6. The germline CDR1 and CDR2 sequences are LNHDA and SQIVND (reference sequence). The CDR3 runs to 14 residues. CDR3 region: CASRTPGQNEKLFF. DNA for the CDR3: TGTGCCAGTAGGACCCCGGGACAGAATGAAAAACTGTTTTTT.

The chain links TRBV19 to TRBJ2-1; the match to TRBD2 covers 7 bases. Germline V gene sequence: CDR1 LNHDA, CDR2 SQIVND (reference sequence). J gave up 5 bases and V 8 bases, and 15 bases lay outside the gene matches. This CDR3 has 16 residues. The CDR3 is CASRKYVVAGDNEQFF. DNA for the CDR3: TGTGCCAGTCGGAAATATGTGGTAGCGGGCGACAATGAGCAGTTCTTC.

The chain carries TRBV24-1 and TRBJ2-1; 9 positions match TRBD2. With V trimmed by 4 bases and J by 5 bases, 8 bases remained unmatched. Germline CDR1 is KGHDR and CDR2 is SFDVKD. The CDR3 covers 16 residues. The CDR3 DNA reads TGTGCCACCAGTGACTTAGCGGGGGACCAAAACAATGAGCAGTTCTTC. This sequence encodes CATSDLAGDQNNEQFF.

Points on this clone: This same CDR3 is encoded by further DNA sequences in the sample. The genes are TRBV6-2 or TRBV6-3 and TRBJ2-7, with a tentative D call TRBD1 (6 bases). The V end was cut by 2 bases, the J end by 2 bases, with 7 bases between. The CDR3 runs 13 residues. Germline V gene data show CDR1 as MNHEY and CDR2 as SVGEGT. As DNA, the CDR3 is TGTGCCAGCAGTTACGCAGGGGCCTACGAGCAGTACTTC. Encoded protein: CASSYAGAYEQYF.

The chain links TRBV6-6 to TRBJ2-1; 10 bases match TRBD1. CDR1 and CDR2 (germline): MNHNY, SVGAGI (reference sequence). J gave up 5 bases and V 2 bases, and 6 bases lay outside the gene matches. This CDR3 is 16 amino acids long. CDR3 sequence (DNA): TGTGCCAGCAGTTACCCGACCGGGACAGGGGACAATGAGCAGTTCTTC. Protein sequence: CASSYPTGTGDNEQFF.

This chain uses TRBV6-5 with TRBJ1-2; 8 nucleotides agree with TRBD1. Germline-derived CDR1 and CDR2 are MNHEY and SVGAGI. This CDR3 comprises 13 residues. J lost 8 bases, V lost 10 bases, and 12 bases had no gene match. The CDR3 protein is CATNGAGGIGYTF. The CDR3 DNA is TGTGCCACCAACGGGGCAGGGGGCATAGGCTACACCTTC.

CDR3 in amino acids: CASGLTPRRTGSSYNSPLHF. CDR3 coding DNA: TGTGCTAGTGGTTTGACGCCCCGTAGGACAGGGAGCTCCTATAATTCACCCCTCCACTTT. V is TRBV12-5 and J is TRBJ1-6; 8 positions match TRBD1. The CDR3 consists of 20 residues. V trimming: 2 bases; J trimming: 0 bases; junction bases outside the gene matches: 12. Per the germline V gene, CDR1 is LGHNT and CDR2 is FRNRAP.

The DNA for the CDR3 is TGCAGCGTTGTCAGGGGCGGTGAGCAGTTCTTC. The encoded protein is CSVVRGGEQFF. The V and J genes are TRBV29-1 and TRBJ2-1; possibly TRBD1 for D (6 bases). Germline loops: CDR1 SQVTM, CDR2 ANQGSEA. The CDR3 length is 11 residues. Between the trimmed V and J ends, which lost 4 bases and 9 bases, there was a span of 10 bases.

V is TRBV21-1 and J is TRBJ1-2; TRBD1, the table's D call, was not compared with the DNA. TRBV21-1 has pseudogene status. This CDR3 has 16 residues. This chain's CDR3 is CASSKENRDLSRGYTF. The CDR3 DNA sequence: TGTGCCAGCAGCAAAGAAAACAGGGACCTATCGCGAGGCTACACCTTC.